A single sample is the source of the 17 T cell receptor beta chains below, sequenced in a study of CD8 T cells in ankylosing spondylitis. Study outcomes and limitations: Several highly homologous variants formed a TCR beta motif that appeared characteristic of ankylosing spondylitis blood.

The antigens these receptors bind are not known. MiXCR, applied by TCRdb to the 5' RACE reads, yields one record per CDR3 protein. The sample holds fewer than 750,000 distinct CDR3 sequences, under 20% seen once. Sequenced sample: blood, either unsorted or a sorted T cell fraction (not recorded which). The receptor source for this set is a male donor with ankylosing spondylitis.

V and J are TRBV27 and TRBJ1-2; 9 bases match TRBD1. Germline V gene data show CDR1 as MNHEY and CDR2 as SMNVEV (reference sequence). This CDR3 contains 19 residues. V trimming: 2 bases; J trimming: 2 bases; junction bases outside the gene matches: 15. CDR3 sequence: CASSLRGYAGDRANYGYTF. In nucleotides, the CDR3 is TGTGCCAGCAGTTTACGAGGTTACGCCGGGGACAGGGCCAACTATGGCTACACCTTC.

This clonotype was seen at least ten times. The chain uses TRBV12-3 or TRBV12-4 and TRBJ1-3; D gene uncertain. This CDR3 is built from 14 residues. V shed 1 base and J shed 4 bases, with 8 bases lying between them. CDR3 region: CASSLGLLGNTIYF. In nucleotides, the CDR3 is TGTGCCAGCAGTTTAGGGCTGCTCGGAAACACCATATATTTT.

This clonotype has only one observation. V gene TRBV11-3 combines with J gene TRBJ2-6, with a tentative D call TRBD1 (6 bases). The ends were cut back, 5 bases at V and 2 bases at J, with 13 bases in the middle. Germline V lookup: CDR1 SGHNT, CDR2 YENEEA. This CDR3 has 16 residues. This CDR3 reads CASSPGWGPGANVLTF. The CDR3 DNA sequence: TGTGCCAGCAGCCCCGGTTGGGGGCCTGGGGCCAACGTCCTGACTTTC. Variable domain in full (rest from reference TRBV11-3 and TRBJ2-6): EAGVVQSPRYKIIEKKQPVAFWCNPISGHNTLYWYLQNLGQGPELLIRYENEEAVDDSQLPKDRFSAERLKGVDSTLKIQPAELGDSAVYLCASSPGWGPGANVLTFGAGSRLTVL.

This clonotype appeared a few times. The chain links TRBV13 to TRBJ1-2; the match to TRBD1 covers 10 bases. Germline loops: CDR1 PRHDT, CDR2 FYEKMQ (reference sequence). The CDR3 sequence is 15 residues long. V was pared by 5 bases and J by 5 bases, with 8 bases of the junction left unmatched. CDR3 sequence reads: CASSPGQGVGYGYTF. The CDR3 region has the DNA TGTGCCAGCAGCCCCGGACAGGGGGTAGGTTATGGCTACACCTTC.

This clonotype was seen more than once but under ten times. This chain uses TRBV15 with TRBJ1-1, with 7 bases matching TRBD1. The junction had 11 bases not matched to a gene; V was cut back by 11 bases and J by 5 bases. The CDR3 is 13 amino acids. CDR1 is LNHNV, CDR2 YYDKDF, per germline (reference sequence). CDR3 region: CAVTAGGLTEAFF. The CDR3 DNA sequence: TGTGCCGTGACGGCAGGGGGGTTGACTGAAGCTTTCTTT.

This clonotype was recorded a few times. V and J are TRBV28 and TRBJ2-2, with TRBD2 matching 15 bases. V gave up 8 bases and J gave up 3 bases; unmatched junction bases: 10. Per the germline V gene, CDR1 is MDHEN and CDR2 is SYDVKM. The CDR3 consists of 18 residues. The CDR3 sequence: CASGGLAGGPRYTGELFF. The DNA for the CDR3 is TGTGCCAGCGGCGGACTAGCGGGAGGGCCACGATACACCGGGGAGCTGTTTTTT.

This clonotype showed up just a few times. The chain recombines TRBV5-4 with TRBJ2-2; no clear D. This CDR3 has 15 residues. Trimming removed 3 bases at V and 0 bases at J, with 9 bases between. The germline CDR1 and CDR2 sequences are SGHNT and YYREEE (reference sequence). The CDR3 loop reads CASSWVGANTGELFF. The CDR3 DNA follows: TGTGCCAGCAGCTGGGTGGGCGCGAACACCGGGGAGCTGTTTTTT.

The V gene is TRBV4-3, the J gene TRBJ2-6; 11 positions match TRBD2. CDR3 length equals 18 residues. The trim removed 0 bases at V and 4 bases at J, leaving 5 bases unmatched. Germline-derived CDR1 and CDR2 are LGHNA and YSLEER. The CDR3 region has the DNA TGCGCCAGCAGCCAAGAACTAGCGGGAGTTGTAGGGGCCAACGTCCTGACTTTC. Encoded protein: CASSQELAGVVGANVLTF.

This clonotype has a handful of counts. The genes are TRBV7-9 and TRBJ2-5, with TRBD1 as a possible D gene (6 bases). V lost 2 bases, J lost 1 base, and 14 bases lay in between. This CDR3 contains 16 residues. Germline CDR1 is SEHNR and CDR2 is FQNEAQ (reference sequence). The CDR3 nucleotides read TGTGCCAGCAGCTTACCCCCGGGACACTTCCAAGAGACCCAGTACTTC. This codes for CASSLPPGHFQETQYF.

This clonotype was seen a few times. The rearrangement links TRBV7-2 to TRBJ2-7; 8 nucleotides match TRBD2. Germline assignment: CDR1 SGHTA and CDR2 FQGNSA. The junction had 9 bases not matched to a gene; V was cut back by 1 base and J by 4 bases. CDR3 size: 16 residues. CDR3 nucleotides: TGTGCCAGCAGCTTAGTAGGTGGACTAGCTACTTACGAGCAGTACTTC. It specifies CASSLVGGLATYEQYF.

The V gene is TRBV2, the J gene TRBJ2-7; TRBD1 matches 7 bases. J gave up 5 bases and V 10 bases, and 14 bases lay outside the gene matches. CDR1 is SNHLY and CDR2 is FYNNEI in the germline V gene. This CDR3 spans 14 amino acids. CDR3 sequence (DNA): TGTGCCAATACTCCCAGGGGGATATCTAACGAGCAGTACTTC. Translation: CANTPRGISNEQYF.

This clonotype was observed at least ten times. This chain's CDR3 is CASSPSGRNTGELFF. The CDR3 nucleotides read TGTGCCAGCAGTCCAAGCGGCAGGAACACCGGGGAGCTGTTTTTT. The gene calls are TRBV12-3 or TRBV12-4 and TRBJ2-2; perhaps TRBD2 as D (5 bases). CDR3 length: 15 amino acids. V was trimmed by 5 bases and J by 1 base, leaving 11 bases between them.

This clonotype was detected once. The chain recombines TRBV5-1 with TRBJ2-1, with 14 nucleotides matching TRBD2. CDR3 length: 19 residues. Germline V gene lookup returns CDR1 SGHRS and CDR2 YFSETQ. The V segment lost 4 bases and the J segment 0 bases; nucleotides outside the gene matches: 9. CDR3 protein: CASSIGTSGGFSSYNEQFF. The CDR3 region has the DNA TGCGCCAGCAGCATAGGGACTAGCGGGGGATTTAGCTCCTACAATGAGCAGTTCTTC. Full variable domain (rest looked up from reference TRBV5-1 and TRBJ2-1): KAGVTQTPRYLIKTRGQQVTLSCSPISGHRSVSWYQQTPGQGLQFLFEYFSETQRNKGNFPGRFSGRQFSNSRSEMNVSTLELGDSALYLCASSIGTSGGFSSYNEQFFGPGTRLTVL.

CDR3 loop: CASSLESGVPGELFF. The CDR3 DNA reads as TGCGCCAGCAGCTTGGAGTCCGGGGTCCCCGGGGAGCTGTTTTTT. This chain uses TRBV5-1 with TRBJ2-2; D is perhaps TRBD2 (5 bases). Per germline, CDR1 SGHRS and CDR2 YFSETQ. Trimming cost V 0 bases and J 6 bases, with 12 bases left between them. The CDR3 runs to 15 residues. Using reference TRBV5-1 and TRBJ2-2 for the parts outside the CDR3, the full variable domain is KAGVTQTPRYLIKTRGQQVTLSCSPISGHRSVSWYQQTPGQGLQFLFEYFSETQRNKGNFPGRFSGRQFSNSRSEMNVSTLELGDSALYLCASSLESGVPGELFFGEGSRLTVL.

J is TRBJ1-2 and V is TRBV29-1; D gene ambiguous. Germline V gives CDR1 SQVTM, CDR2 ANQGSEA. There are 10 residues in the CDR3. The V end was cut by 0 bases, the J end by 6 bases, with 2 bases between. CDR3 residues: CSVEEHGYTF. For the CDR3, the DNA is TGCAGCGTTGAAGAGCATGGCTACACCTTC.

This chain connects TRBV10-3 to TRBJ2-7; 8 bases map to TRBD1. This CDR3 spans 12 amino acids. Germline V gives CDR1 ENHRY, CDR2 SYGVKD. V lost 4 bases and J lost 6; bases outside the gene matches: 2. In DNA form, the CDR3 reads TGTGCCATCAGTGCGGACAGGGTCGAGCAGTACTTC. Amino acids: CAISADRVEQYF.

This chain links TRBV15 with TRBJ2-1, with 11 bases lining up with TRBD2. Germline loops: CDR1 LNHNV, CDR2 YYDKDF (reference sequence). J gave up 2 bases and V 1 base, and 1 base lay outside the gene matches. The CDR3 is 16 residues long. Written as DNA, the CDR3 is TGTGCCACCAGCAGAGGTAGCGGGGGGGCCTACAATGAGCAGTTCTTC. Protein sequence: CATSRGSGGAYNEQFF.